The next 17 T cell receptor beta chains were all read from a single sample in a study of T cells in Graves' hyperthyroidism and ophthalmopathy. It was RNA transcripts that yielded the amplified TCR beta CDR3 regions. Researchers ran a first-round RT-PCR on the TCR CDR3 using the HTBI primer set. TCRdb analysed the multiplex PCR reads with MiXCR anew, one entry per CDR3 protein. The sample lists hundreds of thousands of distinct CDR3 sequences, approximately 17% seen once, with 17% in the top ten. Specimen: blood. Receptors were obtained from a woman under 30 with Graves' ophthalmopathy.

This clonotype was detected ten times or more. The genes are TRBV27 and TRBJ1-1; perhaps TRBD1 as D (6 bases). Germline values: CDR1 MNHEY, CDR2 SMNVEV (reference sequence). This CDR3 is 14 amino acids long. V was clipped by 5 bases and J by 3 bases, with 13 bases between them. CDR3: CASSTTGGYTEAFF. The CDR3 DNA follows: TGTGCCAGCAGTACCACCGGGGGCTACACTGAAGCTTTCTTT.

The chain couples TRBV28 to TRBJ2-7; 9 positions agree with TRBD1. The length of the CDR3 is 17 residues. Germline V gene data show CDR1 as MDHEN and CDR2 as SYDVKM. The trim removed 3 bases at V and 4 bases at J, leaving 13 bases unmatched. CDR3 bases: TGTGCCAGCAGTTTGATTGGGTGGACAGGGGCCGGGTACGAGCAGTACTTC. It specifies CASSLIGWTGAGYEQYF.

This clonotype was seen only a few times. This sequence joins TRBV6-1 and TRBJ2-3, with 16 positions matching TRBD2. Germline V lookup: CDR1 MNHNS, CDR2 SASEGT. The junction had 3 bases not matched to a gene; V was cut back by 6 bases and J by 6 bases. The CDR3 extends over 15 amino acids. The CDR3 region has the DNA TGTGCCAGCAGAACGGGACTAGCGGGAGGGGATACGCAGTATTTT. Protein sequence: CASRTGLAGGDTQYF.

This clonotype came up many times. The chain uses TRBV20-1 and TRBJ2-1; TRBD2 matches at 15 bases. The CDR3 has 15 amino acids. The germline CDR1 and CDR2 sequences are DFQATT and SNEGSKA (reference sequence). The V gene end was trimmed by 6 bases and the J gene end by 9 bases; junction bases not matched to a gene: 9. The CDR3 coding sequence is TGCAGTGCCACCCGGACTAGCGGGAGGGGAGGTGAGCAGTTCTTC. As protein: CSATRTSGRGGEQFF.

The rearrangement links TRBV6-1 to TRBJ2-5; D is possibly TRBD2 (6 bases). The V gene's germline CDR1 is MNHNS and CDR2 SASEGT. Trimming removed 1 base at V and 4 bases at J, with 10 bases between. CDR3 size: 14 residues. The CDR3 reads CASSEEEGGETQYF. DNA of the CDR3: TGTGCCAGCAGTGAAGAGGAGGGTGGAGAGACCCAGTACTTC.

In this sample, this clonotype turned up a few times. The gene calls are TRBV28 and TRBJ2-7; D remains ambiguous. This CDR3 has 12 amino acids. The V and J ends lost 5 bases and 4 bases respectively, with 9 bases between them. Germline V gives CDR1 MDHEN, CDR2 SYDVKM. CDR3 sequence (DNA): TGTGCCAGCAGTCGTGGCCTTTACGAGCAGTACTTC. Protein sequence: CASSRGLYEQYF.

The V and J genes are TRBV4-1 and TRBJ2-1, with 8 bases matching TRBD2. The CDR3 extends over 19 amino acids. Germline CDR1 and CDR2: MGHRA and YSYEKL. J lost 4 bases, V lost 1 base, and 15 bases had no gene match. This CDR3 reads CASSQGSLAAWDEYNEQFF. The DNA of the CDR3 is TGCGCCAGCAGCCAAGGGTCACTAGCGGCCTGGGACGAGTACAATGAGCAGTTCTTC.

This clonotype was counted a few times. J is TRBJ2-7 and V is TRBV14, with 9 bases identical to TRBD1. Trimming took 3 bases from V and 4 from J; bases not matched to a gene: 4. Germline CDR1 reads SGHDN; CDR2 reads FVKESK. The CDR3 length is 14 residues. CDR3 loop: CASSHGTGLYEQYF. CDR3 sequence (DNA): TGTGCCAGCAGCCACGGGACAGGGTTATACGAGCAGTACTTC.

At least ten counts were recorded for this clonotype. The CDR3 sequence: CASSLVGAGANVLTF. CDR3 in DNA: TGTGCCAGCAGTTTAGTAGGGGCTGGGGCCAACGTCCTGACTTTC. The V and J genes are TRBV12-3 or TRBV12-4 and TRBJ2-6, with D tentatively TRBD1 (5 bases). The germline V and J ends were trimmed by 1 base and 2 bases, with 6 bases remaining between them. This CDR3 is built from 15 residues.

The chain links TRBV11-2 to TRBJ2-2, with TRBD2 as a possible D gene (5 bases). V lost 0 bases, J lost 4 bases, and 18 bases lay in between. The CDR3 runs 18 residues. The germline gives CDR1 SGHAT, CDR2 FQNNGV. The CDR3 DNA sequence: TGTGCCAGCAGCTTAGACGTAAGCGGAAGGTGGAGCACCGGGGAGCTGTTTTTT. It yields the protein CASSLDVSGRWSTGELFF.

Note on this clonotype: An end of the junction differs from the germline gene, which may be a read error. The V gene is TRBV27, the J gene TRBJ1-1; TRBD1 might be the D (6 bases). Germline-derived CDR1 and CDR2 are MNHEY and SMNVEV (reference sequence). This CDR3 comprises 14 residues. CDR3 sequence reads: CASKHTGLNTGAFF. CDR3 in DNA: TGTGCCAGCAAGCATACAGGGTTGAACACTGGAGCTTTCTTT.

This clonotype was counted ten times or more. This chain joins TRBV2 and TRBJ1-2; D remains unclear. The length of the CDR3 is 14 residues. V was shortened by 4 bases and J by 2 bases, with 11 bases between the two germline ends. Germline CDR1 is SNHLY and CDR2 is FYNNEI. The CDR3 is CASSAGRSNYGYTF. CDR3 nucleotide sequence: TGTGCCAGCAGTGCGGGCAGGTCAAACTATGGCTACACCTTC.

This clonotype was seen more than once but under ten times. The chain has TRBV6-5 and TRBJ1-2; 8 nucleotides match TRBD1. The length of the CDR3 is 14 residues. Losses at the gene ends were 2 bases for V and 8 bases for J; bases not matched to a gene: 7. The germline gives CDR1 MNHEY, CDR2 SVGAGI. CDR3 in DNA: TGTGCCAGCAGTTACCCCGGACAGGGTGTGGGCTACACCTTC. Its translation: CASSYPGQGVGYTF.

V usage is TRBV5-6 and J usage is TRBJ2-7, with 14 bases matching TRBD2. The V gene's germline CDR1 is SGHDT and CDR2 YYEEEE. The length of the CDR3 is 16 residues. The V gene end was trimmed by 4 bases and the J gene end by 4 bases; junction bases not matched to a gene: 7. CDR3 in DNA: TGTGCCAGCAGCGAGGGACTAGCGGGAGATAAATACGAGCAGTACTTC. Translation gives CASSEGLAGDKYEQYF.

In this sample, this clonotype turned up many times. The chain has TRBV20-1 and TRBJ2-5; 11 bases are shared with TRBD2. Trimming took 2 bases from V and 0 from J; bases not matched to a gene: 8. The CDR3 sequence is 17 residues long. Germline CDR1 DFQATT, CDR2 SNEGSKA (reference sequence). CDR3 bases: TGCAGTGCTAGAACTAGCGGGAGCATAACGTACCAAGAGACCCAGTACTTC. This codes for CSARTSGSITYQETQYF.

In this sample, this clonotype turned up many times. This chain connects TRBV20-1 to TRBJ1-1; 7 bases agree with TRBD1. Germline trimming cut 5 bases from V and 4 bases from J; bases unmatched to any gene: 7. The CDR3 is 13 residues long. Germline loops: CDR1 DFQATT, CDR2 SNEGSKA (reference sequence). The CDR3 region is CSAVTGVSTEAFF. CDR3 DNA sequence: TGCAGTGCTGTCACAGGGGTCTCCACTGAAGCTTTCTTT.

This clonotype appeared a few times. The chain combines TRBV6-5 with TRBJ1-5, with a weak D call TRBD1 (5 bases). Looked up from germline, CDR1 is MNHEY and CDR2 is SVGAGI. This CDR3 contains 20 residues. Trimming removed 0 bases at V and 2 bases at J, with 23 bases between. The DNA of the CDR3 is TGTGCCAGCAGTTACTCGATGTCCCAGGGCCCTCGGAGGGGCAATCAGCCCCAGCATTTT. Encoded protein: CASSYSMSQGPRRGNQPQHF.